This T cell receptor beta chain was observed in a study of neoadjuvant nivolumab and ipilimumab in lung cancer (dated by TCRdb to 2020 to 2021). Background for the entire study: Intravenous nivolumab was dosed at 3 mg/kg on days 1, 15 and 29, and in the combination arm ipilimumab 1 mg/kg was added on day 1 only. A total of 45 or so patients with operable NSCLC were treated in the trial, with about 23 randomized to nivolumab monotherapy and about 20 randomized to nivolumab plus ipilimumab. TCR repertoires were compared between pretherapy (baseline) peripheral blood and tumors resected at surgery after neoadjuvant immune checkpoint blockade. Matched pretherapy and resected tumor pairs were analyzed for seven patients, of whom four received nivolumab and three received nivolumab plus ipilimumab. The major pathologic response (MPR) rate in the intention-to-treat population in each study arm was designated as the primary trial endpoint. What the authors observed across the whole study: From pretherapy to surgery, tumor T-cell richness and clonality increased in three of three dual-therapy tumors but in only two of four nivolumab-treated tumors. TCR sequencing was performed in a small number of samples. TCR richness and clonality were greater in resected tumors than in tumor-adjacent uninvolved lung, and increases were seen in more dual-therapy-treated tumors. No significant correlation was found between TCR clonality and pathologic tumor regression, and only a single major-pathologic-response sample was available for the analysis of TCR clonality versus pathologic tumor regression. TCR richness in pretherapy blood showed a positive correlation with richness in tumors resected after neoadjuvant therapy (Spearman R of about 0.79).

Libraries came from the immunoSEQ multiplex PCR assay. The source study handled its data this way. Richness and clonality were used to summarize the repertoires, and clones that significantly expanded or contracted between pre- and post-therapy samples were identified. Imported from immuneACCESS, the table was reduced by TCRdb to in-frame sequences with V and J called. These copies leave out some clones; in studies compared against another copy, an unresolved V gene accounts for under half, and the cause of the remainder is not known. V, J and clone size derive from that table, while D and trimming were established from the DNA sequence. Present in this sample are about 26,000 clones, 75% to 90% of which were seen just once. The top ten constitute around 5.7% of the sample. On this clone itself: Its specific antigen is unknown. No qualities accompany the bases; no much larger clone lies one base away.

The sample's time point label, in plain terms: pretherapy, before neoadjuvant immune checkpoint inhibitors. The samples were obtained from NEOSTAR, a phase 2 randomized trial that tested neoadjuvant nivolumab or nivolumab plus ipilimumab, followed by surgery, in operable NSCLC. In the germline V gene, CDR1 corresponds to SGHVS and CDR2 to FNYEAQ. The CDR3 measures 13 amino acids from cysteine to phenylalanine. The read is trimmed to its CDR3 DNA, 39 bases read in frame from base 1. The V and J ends are trimmed by 3 bases and 4 bases, leaving 10 bases between them. The source material was peripheral blood, sampled before neoadjuvant nivolumab, alone or with ipilimumab. The origin of this receptor is an adult with non-small cell lung cancer. The chain couples TRBV7-6 to TRBJ2-7; the best D guess is TRBD2, with 5 bases matching. This receptor carries the CDR3 CASSLGANYEQYF. The nucleotide sequence reads as follows: TGTGCCAGCAGCTTGGGAGCGAATTACGAGCAGTACTTC.